The source of this T cell receptor beta chain is a study of T cells of healthy individuals. The CDR3 contains 17 residues. V lost 7 bases and J lost 0; bases outside the gene matches: 12. CDR1 and CDR2 from the germline V gene are MDHEN and SYDVKM. Each CDR3 protein is one row after TCRdb ran MiXCR on the 5' RACE reads. The table records 60,000 to 70,000 distinct CDR3 sequences, about 17% of them present only once. This sequence was found in a human donor in good health. This chain links TRBV28 with TRBJ1-5; 7 nucleotides match TRBD1. CDR3 sequence reads: CASTTGTVLYSNQPQHF. DNA for the CDR3: TGTGCCAGCACCACCGGGACAGTCCTTTATAGCAATCAGCCCCAGCATTTT.